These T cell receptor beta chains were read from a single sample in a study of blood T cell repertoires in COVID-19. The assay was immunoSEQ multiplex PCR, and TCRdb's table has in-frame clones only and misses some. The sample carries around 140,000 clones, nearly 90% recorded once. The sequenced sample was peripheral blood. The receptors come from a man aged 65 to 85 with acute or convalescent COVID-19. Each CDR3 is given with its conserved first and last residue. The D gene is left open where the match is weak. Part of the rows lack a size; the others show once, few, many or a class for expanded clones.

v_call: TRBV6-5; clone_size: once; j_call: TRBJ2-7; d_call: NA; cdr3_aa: CASSYLDTWEQYF; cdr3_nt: TGTGCCAGCAGTTACCTGGACACATGGGAGCAGTACTTC
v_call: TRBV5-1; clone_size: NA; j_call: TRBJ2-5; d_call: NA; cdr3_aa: CASSLGGTPAQETQYF; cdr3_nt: TGCGCCAGCAGCTTGGGGGGGACACCTGCCCAAGAGACCCAGTACTTC
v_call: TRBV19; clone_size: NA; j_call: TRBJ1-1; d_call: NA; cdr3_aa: CASSHTEIYEAFF; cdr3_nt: TGTGCCAGTAGTCACACAGAGATCTATGAAGCTTTCTTT
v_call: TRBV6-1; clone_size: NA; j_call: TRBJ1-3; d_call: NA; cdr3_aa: CASSDDLTDWGGNTIYF; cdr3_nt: TGTGCCAGCAGTGACGATCTCACGGACTGGGGAGGAAACACCATATATTTT
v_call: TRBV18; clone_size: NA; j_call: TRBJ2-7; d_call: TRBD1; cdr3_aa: CASSPFDRAETYEQYF; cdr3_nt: TGTGCCAGCTCACCGTTCGACAGGGCTGAGACCTACGAGCAGTACTTC
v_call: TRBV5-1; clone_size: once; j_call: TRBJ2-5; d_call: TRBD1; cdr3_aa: CASSRGQGRETQYF; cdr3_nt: TGCGCCAGCAGCCGAGGACAGGGACGAGAGACCCAGTACTTC
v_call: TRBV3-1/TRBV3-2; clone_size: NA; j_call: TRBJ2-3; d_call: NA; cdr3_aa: CASSQFVEGDTQYF; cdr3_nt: TGTGCCAGCAGCCAATTCGTGGAGGGAGATACGCAGTATTTT
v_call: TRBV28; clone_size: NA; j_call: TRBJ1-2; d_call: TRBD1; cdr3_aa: CASSLGTESSGYTF; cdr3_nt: TGTGCCAGCAGTTTAGGGACAGAGTCGTCTGGCTACACCTTC
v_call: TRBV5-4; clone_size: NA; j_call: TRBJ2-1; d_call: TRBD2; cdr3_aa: CASSSGLAGHNEQFF; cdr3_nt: TGTGCCAGCAGCTCTGGACTAGCGGGCCACAATGAGCAGTTCTTC
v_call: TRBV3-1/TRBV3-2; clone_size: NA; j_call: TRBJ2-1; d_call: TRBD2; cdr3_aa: CASSQDFYGTSGTNEQFF; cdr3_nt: TGTGCCAGCAGCCAAGATTTTTATGGGACTAGCGGGACCAATGAGCAGTTCTTC
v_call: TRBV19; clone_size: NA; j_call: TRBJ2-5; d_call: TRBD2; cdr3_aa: CASSNLLAGEETQYF; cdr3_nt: TGTGCCAGTAGCAACCTACTAGCGGGAGAGGAGACCCAGTACTTC
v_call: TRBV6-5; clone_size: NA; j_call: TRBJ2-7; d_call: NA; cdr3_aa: CASSSTGATAYEQYF; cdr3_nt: TGTGCCAGCAGTTCGACTGGAGCGACGGCCTACGAGCAGTACTTC
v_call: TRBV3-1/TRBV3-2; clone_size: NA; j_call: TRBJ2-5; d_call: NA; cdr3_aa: CASSLSTGTRETQYF; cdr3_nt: TGTGCCAGCAGCCTAAGTACCGGGACAAGAGAGACCCAGTACTTC
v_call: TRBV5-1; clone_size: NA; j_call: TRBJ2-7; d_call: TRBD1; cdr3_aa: CASSHRDRGAYEQYF; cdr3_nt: TGCGCCAGCAGCCACCGGGACAGGGGAGCCTACGAGCAGTACTTC
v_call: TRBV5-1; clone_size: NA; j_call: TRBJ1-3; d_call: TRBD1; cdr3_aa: CASSLETGGDTIYF; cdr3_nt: TGCGCCAGCAGCTTGGAGACAGGGGGGGACACCATATATTTT
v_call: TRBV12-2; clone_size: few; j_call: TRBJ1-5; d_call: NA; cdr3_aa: CASRLLWRASNQPQHF; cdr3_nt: TGTGCAAGTCGCTTACTTTGGAGGGCTAGCAATCAGCCCCAGCATTTT
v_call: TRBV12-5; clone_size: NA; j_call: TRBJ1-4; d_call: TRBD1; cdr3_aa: CASGGGQLPNEKLFF; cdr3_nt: TGTGCTAGTGGGGGGGGACAGTTACCTAATGAAAAACTGTTTTTT
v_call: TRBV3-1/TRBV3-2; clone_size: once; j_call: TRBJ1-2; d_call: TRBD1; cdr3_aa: CASSWAGTDYTF; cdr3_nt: TGTGCCAGCAGCTGGGCCGGGACAGACTACACCTTC
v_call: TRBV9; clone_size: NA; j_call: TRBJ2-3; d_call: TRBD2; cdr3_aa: CASSVSGGDTDTQYF; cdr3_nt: TGTGCCAGCAGCGTGAGCGGGGGGGATACAGATACGCAGTATTTT
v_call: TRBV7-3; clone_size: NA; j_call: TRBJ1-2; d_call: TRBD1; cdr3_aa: CASSPSAGGGYGYTF; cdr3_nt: TGTGCCAGCAGCCCTAGTGCAGGGGGAGGCTATGGCTACACCTTC
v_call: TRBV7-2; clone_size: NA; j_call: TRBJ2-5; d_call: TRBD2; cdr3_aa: CASSFSGLAGVRETQYF; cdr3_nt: TGTGCCAGCAGCTTTTCCGGACTAGCGGGGGTTAGGGAGACCCAGTACTTC
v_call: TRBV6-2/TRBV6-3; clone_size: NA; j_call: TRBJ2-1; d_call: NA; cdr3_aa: CASSPARGTYNEQFF; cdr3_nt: TGTGCCAGCAGCCCGGCCCGGGGGACCTACAATGAGCAGTTCTTC
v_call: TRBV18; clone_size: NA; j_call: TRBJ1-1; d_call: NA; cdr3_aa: CASSPTVMNTEAFF; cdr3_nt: TGTGCCAGCTCACCAACGGTTATGAACACTGAAGCTTTCTTT
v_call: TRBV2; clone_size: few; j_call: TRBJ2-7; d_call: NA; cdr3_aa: CASIAGTNSYEQYF; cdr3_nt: TGTGCCAGCATTGCGGGAACCAACTCCTACGAGCAGTACTTC
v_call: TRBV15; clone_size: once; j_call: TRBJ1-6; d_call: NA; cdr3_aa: CATSRSPTGSSNSPLHF; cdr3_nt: TGTGCCACCAGCAGATCACCTACAGGGTCAAGTAATTCACCCCTCCACTTT
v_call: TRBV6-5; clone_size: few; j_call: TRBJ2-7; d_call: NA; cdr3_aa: CASSPGGEVAYEQYF; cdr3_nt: TGTGCCAGCAGCCCCGGAGGGGAGGTGGCCTACGAGCAGTACTTC
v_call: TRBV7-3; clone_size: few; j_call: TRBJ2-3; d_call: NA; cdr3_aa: CASSLGPTPTDTQYF; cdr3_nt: TGTGCCAGCAGCTTAGGGCCCACCCCCACAGATACGCAGTATTTT
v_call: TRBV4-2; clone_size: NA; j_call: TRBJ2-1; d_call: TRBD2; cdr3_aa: CASSQSVTSGSYNEQFF; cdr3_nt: TGTGCCAGCAGCCAATCTGTGACTAGCGGCTCCTACAATGAGCAGTTCTTC
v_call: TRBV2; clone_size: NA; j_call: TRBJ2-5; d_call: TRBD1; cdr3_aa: CASRSLDRVQETQYF; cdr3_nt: TGTGCCAGCAGGTCTTTAGACAGGGTCCAAGAGACCCAGTACTTC
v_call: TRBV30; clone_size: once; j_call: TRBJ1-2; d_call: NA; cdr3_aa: CAWSLTAYGYTF; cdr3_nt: TGTGCCTGGAGTCTCACAGCCTATGGCTACACCTTC
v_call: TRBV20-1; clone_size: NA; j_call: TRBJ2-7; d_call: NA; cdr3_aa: CSASTHEGSYEQYF; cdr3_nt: TGCAGTGCTAGTACCCATGAGGGCTCCTACGAGCAGTACTTC
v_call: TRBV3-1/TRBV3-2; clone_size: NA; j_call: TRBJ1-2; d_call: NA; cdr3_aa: CASSQVLDGYTF; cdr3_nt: TGTGCCAGCAGCCAAGTTTTAGATGGCTACACCTTC
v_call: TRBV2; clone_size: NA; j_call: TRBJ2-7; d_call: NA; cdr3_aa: CASRRTYEQYF; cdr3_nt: TGTGCCAGCAGGAGGACCTACGAGCAGTACTTC
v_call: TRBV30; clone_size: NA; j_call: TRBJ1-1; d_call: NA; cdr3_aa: CAWRPTLNTEAFF; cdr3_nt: TGTGCCTGGAGACCCACACTGAACACTGAAGCTTTCTTT
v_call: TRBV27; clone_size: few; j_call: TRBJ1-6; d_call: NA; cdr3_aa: CASRLRGGSVTTSPLHF; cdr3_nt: TGTGCCAGCAGATTGAGGGGGGGCTCGGTGACTACTTCACCCCTCCACTTT
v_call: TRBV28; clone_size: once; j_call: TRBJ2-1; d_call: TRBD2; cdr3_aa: CASSFTPWGGSSYNEQFF; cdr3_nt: TGTGCCAGCAGTTTTACCCCTTGGGGGGGGAGCTCCTACAATGAGCAGTTCTTC
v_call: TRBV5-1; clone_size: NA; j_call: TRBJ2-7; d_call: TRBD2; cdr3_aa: CASSYFSGGQPYEQYF; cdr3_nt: TGCGCCAGCAGCTATTTTAGCGGGGGGCAGCCCTACGAGCAGTACTTC
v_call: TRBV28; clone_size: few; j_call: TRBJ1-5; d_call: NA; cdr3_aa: CASRTPGVNQPQHF; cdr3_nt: TGTGCCAGCAGGACACCAGGGGTCAATCAGCCCCAGCATTTT
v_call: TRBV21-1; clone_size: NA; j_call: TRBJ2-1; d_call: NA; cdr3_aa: CASSKETATKTYNEQFF; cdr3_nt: TGTGCCAGCAGCAAAGAAACTGCTACCAAAACCTACAATGAGCAGTTCTTC
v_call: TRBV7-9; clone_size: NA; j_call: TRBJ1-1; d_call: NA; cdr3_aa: CASRQAGERAEAFF; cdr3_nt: TGTGCCAGCAGGCAAGCGGGGGAGAGGGCTGAAGCTTTCTTT
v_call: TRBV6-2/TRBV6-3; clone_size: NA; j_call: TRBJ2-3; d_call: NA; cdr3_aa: CASSYFRGGAAGTDTQYF; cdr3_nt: TGTGCCAGCAGTTACTTCAGGGGAGGGGCCGCTGGCACAGATACGCAGTATTTT
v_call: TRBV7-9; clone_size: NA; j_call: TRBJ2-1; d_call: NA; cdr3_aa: CASSFESRLLHEQFF; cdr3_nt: TGTGCCAGCAGCTTCGAGTCTCGACTCCTACATGAGCAGTTCTTC
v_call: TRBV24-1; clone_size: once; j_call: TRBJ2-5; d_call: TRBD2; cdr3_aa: CATSKGGLEETQYF; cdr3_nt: TGTGCCACCAGTAAGGGCGGACTAGAAGAGACCCAGTACTTC
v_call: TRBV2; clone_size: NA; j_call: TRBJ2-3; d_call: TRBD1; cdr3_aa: CASSWTGADTQYF; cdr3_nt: TGTGCCAGCAGCTGGACAGGGGCAGATACGCAGTATTTT
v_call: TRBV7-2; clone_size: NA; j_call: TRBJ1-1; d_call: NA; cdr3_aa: CASSPGYGGPTEAFF; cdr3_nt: TGTGCCAGCAGCCCCGGCTATGGAGGGCCCACTGAAGCTTTCTTT
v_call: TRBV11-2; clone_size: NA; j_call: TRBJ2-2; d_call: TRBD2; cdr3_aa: CASSSRLAGEHPTGELFF; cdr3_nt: TGTGCCAGCAGCTCCCGACTAGCGGGAGAGCATCCCACCGGGGAGCTGTTTTTT
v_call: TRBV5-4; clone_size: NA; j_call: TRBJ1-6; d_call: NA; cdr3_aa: CASTVAGNDSPLHF; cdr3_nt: TGTGCCAGCACCGTGGCAGGGAACGACTCACCCCTCCACTTT
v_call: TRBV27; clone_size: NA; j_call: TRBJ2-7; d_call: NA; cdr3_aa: CASSSTGKGDYEQYF; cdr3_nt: TGTGCCAGCAGTTCAACAGGGAAAGGGGACTACGAGCAGTACTTC
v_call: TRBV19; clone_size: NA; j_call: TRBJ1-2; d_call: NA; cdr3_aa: CASNVALSASNYGYTF; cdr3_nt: TGTGCCAGTAACGTCGCCCTGAGTGCGTCGAACTATGGCTACACCTTC
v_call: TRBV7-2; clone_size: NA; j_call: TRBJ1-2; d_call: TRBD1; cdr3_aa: CASSLVMGQGAYGYTF; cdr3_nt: TGTGCCAGCAGCTTAGTAATGGGACAGGGGGCCTATGGCTACACCTTC
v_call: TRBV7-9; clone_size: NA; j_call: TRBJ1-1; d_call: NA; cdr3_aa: CASSLTGVGNTEAFF; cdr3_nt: TGTGCCAGCAGCTTAACGGGGGTAGGGAACACTGAAGCTTTCTTT
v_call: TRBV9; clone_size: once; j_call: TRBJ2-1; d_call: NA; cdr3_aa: CASSGLSESGEQFF; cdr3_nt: TGTGCCAGCAGCGGGCTTAGTGAGAGCGGTGAGCAGTTCTTC
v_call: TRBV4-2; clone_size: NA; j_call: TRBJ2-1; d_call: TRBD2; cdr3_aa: CASSPGTSEDVEQFF; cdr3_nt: TGTGCCAGCAGCCCCGGGACTAGCGAGGACGTTGAGCAGTTCTTC
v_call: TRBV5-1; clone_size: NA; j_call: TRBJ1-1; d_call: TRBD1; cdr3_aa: CASSLQGVGTEAFF; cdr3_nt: TGCGCCAGCAGCTTACAGGGGGTGGGCACTGAAGCTTTCTTT